Sequencing of this TCR beta chain was carried out in a study of T cell changes during pregnancy in multiple sclerosis. The J segment lost 4 bases and the V segment lost 1 base, leaving 4 bases of the junction unmatched. Germline V gives CDR1 SGHVS, CDR2 FQNEAQ. The CDR3 is 16 amino acids. TCRdb keeps only in-frame clones here, not all; method: immunoSEQ multiplex PCR. The data contain more than 85,000 clones, 90% to 95% of them singletons. This specimen consisted of peripheral blood, obtained in the second trimester of pregnancy. This sequence originates from a female donor with multiple sclerosis, enrolled in a pregnancy study. The chain carries TRBV7-8 and TRBJ2-3; the match to TRBD1 covers 11 bases. Here the CDR3 DNA reads TGTGCCAGCAGCTTAGTTGGGGGACAGGGGGCAGATACGCAGTATTTT. Translated, it gives CASSLVGGQGADTQYF.